The clone carrying this T cell receptor beta chain was observed at least ten times. Across 18 months, stable Graves' hyperthyroidism was marked by no progression to ophthalmopathy. Fresh peripheral blood, approximately 10 ml, yielded the PBMCs. The sample is drawn from a study of T cells in Graves' hyperthyroidism and ophthalmopathy. The overall study: Peripheral blood was drawn at first diagnosis, prior to all treatment.

V lost 2 bases to trimming and J lost 7 bases, with 20 bases between them. Per the germline V gene, CDR1 is MNHEY and CDR2 is SVGEGT. This CDR3 has 16 amino acids. TCR beta CDR3 sequences were amplified from RNA transcripts. Initially, a first-round RT-PCR of the TCR CDR3 employed the HTBI primer set. Each CDR3 protein gets one entry after TCRdb re-called the multiplex PCR reads with MiXCR. The table records around 420,000 distinct CDR3 sequences, around 16% of them present only once. This TCR derives from a woman aged 18 to 35 with Graves' hyperthyroidism. The sample taken for sequencing was blood. This chain links TRBV6-2 or TRBV6-3 with TRBJ1-1; D call uncertain. This CDR3 is CASSYLALSSGFEAFF. Written as DNA, the CDR3 is TGTGCCAGCAGTTACCTCGCCCTGTCGTCGGGGTTTGAAGCTTTCTTT.